These 27 T cell receptor beta chains share one sample of origin, sequenced in a study of blood T cell repertoires in COVID-19 (dated by TCRdb to the early 2020s). The library came from the immunoSEQ multiplex PCR assay. The immuneACCESS repertoire file appears here via TCRdb, limited to in-frame rearrangements. These files lack a portion of the clones; in checked studies, under half of the deficit traces to unresolved V genes, and the cause of the others is not known. The sample contains about 92,000 clones, roughly 84% of them found a single time. The ten largest clones add up to approximately 13% of the sample. Sequencing was carried out using peripheral blood. The receptor source for this set is a human donor in a cohort sampled during active COVID-19.

V gene TRBV5-6 combines with J gene TRBJ2-7, with a weak D call TRBD2 (5 bases). The CDR3 has 13 amino acids. The germline CDR1 and CDR2 sequences are SGHDT and YYEEEE. The V end lost 4 bases, the J end lost 5 bases, and 13 bases lay between the germline ends. The CDR3 loop reads CASSPPARDEQYF. The CDR3 DNA reads TGTGCCAGCAGCCCACCGGCGAGGGACGAGCAGTACTTC.

This chain uses TRBV28 with TRBJ1-6; 8 nucleotides match TRBD1. The CDR3 is 14 amino acids. Germline V gives CDR1 MDHEN, CDR2 SYDVKM. Trimming cost V 8 bases and J 7 bases; bases outside gene matches: 7. The CDR3 sequence is CASEKSGGNSPLHF. The CDR3, as DNA: TGTGCCAGCGAGAAGTCAGGGGGCAATTCACCCCTCCACTTT.

In this sample, this clone turned up once. V and J are TRBV28 and TRBJ2-2; TRBD2 might be the D (6 bases). The CDR3 covers 19 residues. Germline loops: CDR1 MDHEN, CDR2 SYDVKM. Trimming left V 5 bases short and J 1 base short, with 23 bases between. The CDR3 loop reads CASSTTTSWREENTGELFF. CDR3 DNA sequence: TGTGCCAGCAGTACCACGACCTCTTGGAGGGAGGAGAACACCGGGGAGCTGTTTTTT.

This clone appeared a few times. V gene TRBV11-3 combines with J gene TRBJ2-2; D unresolved. CDR1 SGHNT and CDR2 YENEEA come from the germline V gene. CDR3 length: 14 amino acids. Deletions cut 2 bases from V and 3 bases from J, with 7 bases between. DNA of the CDR3: TGTGCCAGCAGCTTACAAGCGTACACCGGGGAGCTGTTTTTT. This codes for CASSLQAYTGELFF.

Note on this clone: The same CDR3 arises from other DNA sequences in this sample as well. The rearrangement joins TRBV7-3 to TRBJ2-3; a possible D gene is TRBD1 (6 bases). This CDR3 comprises 15 residues. Germline V gives CDR1 SGHTA, CDR2 FQGTGA. The V end was cut by 1 base, the J end by 0 bases, with 8 bases between. DNA for the CDR3: TGTGCCAGCAGCTTAAGAGGGGGAAGCACAGATACGCAGTATTTT. This sequence encodes CASSLRGGSTDTQYF. The variable domain in full, completed from reference TRBV7-3 and TRBJ2-3, reads GAGVSQTPSNKVTEKGKYVELRCDPISGHTALYWYRQSLGQGPEFLIYFQGTGAADDSGLPNDRFFAVRPEGSVSTLKIQRTERGDSAVYLCASSLRGGSTDTQYFGPGTRLTVL.

This chain links TRBV3-1 (or the pseudogene TRBV3-2) with TRBJ2-5; the match to TRBD2 covers 9 bases. CDR1 LGHDT and CDR2 YNNKEL come from the germline V gene (reference sequence). This CDR3 is 15 amino acids long. With V trimmed by 1 base and J by 2 bases, 2 bases remained unmatched. The CDR3 sequence: CASSQGTSEQETQYF. The CDR3 DNA is TGTGCCAGCAGCCAAGGGACTAGCGAACAAGAGACCCAGTACTTC.

The chain employs TRBV27 and TRBJ2-1; 8 positions match TRBD1. The ends lost 1 base at V and 8 bases at J; junction bases unmatched: 16. This CDR3 has 18 residues. Per the germline V gene, CDR1 is MNHEY and CDR2 is SMNVEV (reference sequence). Here the CDR3 DNA reads TGTGCCAGCAGTTTATTTTTATCCCAGGGGGCAAAAAGCCATGAGCAGTTCTTC. Translating it yields CASSLFLSQGAKSHEQFF.

This clone was recorded once. The V gene is TRBV7-8, the J gene TRBJ2-7, with 11 nucleotides matching TRBD2. CDR3 length equals 17 residues. Germline lookup yields CDR1 SGHVS and CDR2 FQNEAQ. V trimming: 5 bases; J trimming: 3 bases; junction bases outside the gene matches: 12. CDR3 nucleotide sequence: TGTGCCAGCAGCCCAGTTCCCGCTAGCGGGGGGCGCTACGAGCAGTACTTC. Its translation is CASSPVPASGGRYEQYF.

V gene TRBV27 combines with J gene TRBJ2-1, with D possibly being TRBD2 (5 bases). The V gene's germline CDR1 is MNHEY and CDR2 SMNVEV (reference sequence). Between the trimmed V and J ends, which lost 6 bases and 5 bases, there was a span of 14 bases. The CDR3 loop spans 14 amino acids. CDR3 in DNA: TGTGCCAGCAGCGACGGGATCTATGACAATGAGCAGTTCTTC. Translated, it gives CASSDGIYDNEQFF.

This sequence joins TRBV7-2 and TRBJ1-3, with D tentatively TRBD1 (5 bases). This CDR3 contains 15 residues. The germline V gene encodes CDR1 SGHTA and CDR2 FQGNSA. V was pared by 3 bases and J by 2 bases, with 11 bases between. The CDR3 spells CASSFRGQPGNTIYF. CDR3 nucleotides: TGTGCCAGCAGCTTTAGGGGCCAGCCTGGAAACACCATATATTTT.

The rearrangement links TRBV10-3 to TRBJ1-6; TRBD1 aligns across 9 bases. The CDR3 length is 13 residues. Germline CDR1 reads ENHRY; CDR2 reads SYGVKD. V shed 9 bases and J 10 bases; nucleotides not matched to a gene: 7. CDR3 DNA: TGTGCCATGGGAGGGACAGGGAACTCACCCCTCCACTTT. It is translated as CAMGGTGNSPLHF.

This chain uses TRBV18 with TRBJ2-3; a weak D match, TRBD2 (5 bases). Germline CDR1 and CDR2: KGHSH and LQKENI. The CDR3 has 16 amino acids. V was pared by 3 bases and J by 0 bases, with 13 bases between. In DNA, the CDR3 is TGTGCCAGCTCACCGGTTCGGGCGGGTAGCACAGATACGCAGTATTTT. Translation: CASSPVRAGSTDTQYF.

The rearrangement joins TRBV15 to TRBJ2-7; tentatively, D is TRBD1 (5 bases). V lost 2 bases to trimming and J lost 4 bases, with 15 bases between them. Germline CDR1 LNHNV, CDR2 YYDKDF (reference sequence). The length of the CDR3 is 15 residues. The CDR3 DNA reads TGTGCCACCAGCAGAACTGGACAAGCAACATACGAGCAGTACTTC. Protein: CATSRTGQATYEQYF.

The V and J genes are TRBV5-1 and TRBJ1-1; possibly TRBD1 for D (6 bases). The CDR3 is 15 amino acids. CDR1 SGHRS and CDR2 YFSETQ come from the germline V gene. The V and J ends lost 3 bases and 1 base respectively, with 13 bases between them. The CDR3 loop is CASSYSPGQNTEAFF. CDR3 DNA: TGCGCCAGCAGCTATTCTCCGGGACAGAACACTGAAGCTTTCTTT.

The chain links TRBV30 to TRBJ2-7; TRBD1 matches 7 bases. CDR1 GTSNPN and CDR2 SVGIG come from the germline V gene (reference sequence). The trim removed 0 bases at V and 5 bases at J, leaving 7 bases unmatched. This CDR3 contains 14 residues. CDR3 sequence: CAWSVLTGWNEQYF. The CDR3 DNA reads as TGTGCCTGGAGTGTACTGACAGGGTGGAACGAGCAGTACTTC.

J is TRBJ2-3 and V is TRBV5-1; 8 bases match TRBD1. This CDR3 comprises 16 residues. The germline V gene encodes CDR1 SGHRS and CDR2 YFSETQ. V lost 7 bases to trimming and J lost 4 bases; unmatched junction nucleotides: 14. This chain's CDR3 is CASPPPLDRVPDTQYF. The CDR3, as DNA: TGCGCCAGCCCCCCCCCACTGGACAGGGTGCCAGATACGCAGTATTTT.

The rearrangement joins TRBV5-4 to TRBJ1-2, with D maybe TRBD1 (6 bases). Trimming shortened V by 4 bases and J by 4 bases, and 20 bases separated the two germline ends. The CDR3 loop spans 16 amino acids. Germline CDR1 is SGHNT and CDR2 is YYREEE (reference sequence). Here the CDR3 reads CASSRPRQESSYGYTF. In nucleotides, the CDR3 is TGTGCCAGCAGCAGACCTCGACAGGAGAGTAGCTATGGCTACACCTTC.

This clone came up once. This chain connects TRBV27 to TRBJ1-2, with no clear D. CDR1 MNHEY and CDR2 SMNVEV come from the germline V gene (reference sequence). CDR3 length: 14 residues. V was pared by 7 bases and J by 1 base, with 13 bases between. The chain's CDR3 is CASKTEENNYGYTF. CDR3 nucleotide sequence: TGTGCCAGCAAGACGGAGGAGAATAACTATGGCTACACCTTC.

The chain couples TRBV3-1 (or the pseudogene TRBV3-2) to TRBJ1-5; TRBD1 might be the D (5 bases). The CDR3 spans 13 residues. The germline V and J ends were trimmed by 0 bases and 5 bases, with 5 bases remaining between them. Per germline, CDR1 LGHDT and CDR2 YNNKEL (reference sequence). This CDR3 reads CASSQDRDQPQHF. In DNA, the CDR3 is TGTGCCAGCAGCCAAGACAGGGATCAGCCCCAGCATTTT.

The V gene is TRBV7-7, the J gene TRBJ2-7; 11 bases match TRBD2. Germline V gene data show CDR1 as SSHAT and CDR2 as FNYEAQ (reference sequence). The ends lost 5 bases at V and 3 bases at J; junction bases unmatched: 6. The length of the CDR3 is 15 residues. For the CDR3, the DNA is TGTGCCAGCAGCCCCGGGACTAGCGGCGTCTACGAGCAGTACTTC. Translation gives CASSPGTSGVYEQYF.

This chain links TRBV7-2 with TRBJ1-2; no reliable D call. Trimming stripped 5 bases from V and 3 bases from J, with 16 bases between. The CDR3 is made up of 15 amino acids. Germline lookup yields CDR1 SGHTA and CDR2 FQGNSA. The chain's CDR3 is CASSGWTRRDYGYTF. The CDR3, as DNA: TGTGCCAGCAGCGGATGGACGCGGCGGGACTATGGCTACACCTTC.

V and J are TRBV10-3 and TRBJ2-6; D not resolved. CDR1 is ENHRY and CDR2 is SYGVKD in the germline V gene. This CDR3 contains 16 residues. Trimming pared 8 bases from V and 0 bases from J, leaving 14 bases between. CDR3: CAILAAEDSGANVLTF. The CDR3 DNA follows: TGTGCCATCCTCGCCGCGGAAGACTCTGGGGCCAACGTCCTGACTTTC.

This clone was counted only a few times. This rearrangement joins TRBV9 to TRBJ2-1; unclear D gene. V was cut by 3 bases and J by 7 bases, with 5 bases left in between. There are 11 residues in the CDR3. Germline loops: CDR1 SGDLS, CDR2 YYNGEE. CDR3 DNA: TGTGCCAGCAGCGGCTATAATGAGCAGTTCTTC. This sequence encodes CASSGYNEQFF.

The V call is TRBV6-5, the J call TRBJ2-1; 8 positions agree with TRBD2. Germline V gives CDR1 MNHEY, CDR2 SVGAGI. CDR3 size: 16 residues. Trimming took 2 bases from V and 6 from J; bases not matched to a gene: 9. The CDR3 DNA reads TGTGCCAGCAGTTACGGGGGACTAGGGAGGAGCAATGAGCAGTTCTTC. It specifies CASSYGGLGRSNEQFF.

This sequence joins TRBV5-8 and TRBJ2-5; D is possibly TRBD1 (6 bases). Trimming shortened V by 5 bases and J by 5 bases, and 16 bases separated the two germline ends. Germline V lookup: CDR1 SGHTS, CDR2 YDEGEE. This CDR3 contains 14 residues. CDR3: CASSYRVEGETQYF. The CDR3 coding sequence is TGTGCCAGCAGTTACAGGGTCGAAGGGGAGACCCAGTACTTC.

This chain uses TRBV4-2 with TRBJ2-7; 8 nucleotides line up with TRBD2. Trimming at V came to 2 bases and at J to 7 bases, leaving 10 bases not matched to a gene. This CDR3 comprises 15 residues. Germline CDR1 and CDR2: LGHNA and YNFKEQ. The CDR3 nucleotides read TGTGCCAGCAGCCAACTAAGCGGGGGCCCCGGGGAGCAGTACTTC. It is translated as CASSQLSGGPGEQYF.

This clone was detected only once. The chain joins TRBV11-3 to TRBJ2-1, with TRBD2 identical over 8 bases. Trimming removed 5 bases from V and 0 bases from J; junction bases left unmatched: 3. CDR3 length: 15 amino acids. The germline V gene has CDR1 SGHNT and CDR2 YENEEA. CDR3 loop: CASSLSGSSYNEQFF. In DNA, the CDR3 is TGTGCCAGCAGCCTCAGCGGGAGCTCCTACAATGAGCAGTTCTTC.